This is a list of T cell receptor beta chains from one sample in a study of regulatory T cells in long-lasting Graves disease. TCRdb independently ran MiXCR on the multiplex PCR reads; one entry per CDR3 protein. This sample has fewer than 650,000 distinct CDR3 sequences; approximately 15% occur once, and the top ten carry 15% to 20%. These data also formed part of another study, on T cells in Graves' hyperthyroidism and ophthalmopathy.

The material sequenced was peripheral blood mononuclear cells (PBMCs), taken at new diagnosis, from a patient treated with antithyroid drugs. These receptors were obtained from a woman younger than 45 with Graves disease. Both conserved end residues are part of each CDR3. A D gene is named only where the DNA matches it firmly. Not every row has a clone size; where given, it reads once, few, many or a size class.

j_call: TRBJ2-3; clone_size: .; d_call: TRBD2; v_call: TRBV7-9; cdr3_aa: CASSSLGLAVTTDTQYF; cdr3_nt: TGTGCCAGCAGCTCCCTGGGACTAGCTGTAACGACAGATACGCAGTATTTT
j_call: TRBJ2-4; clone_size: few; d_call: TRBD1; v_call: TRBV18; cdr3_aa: CASSPFTGGAKNIQYF; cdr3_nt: TGTGCCAGCTCACCTTTTACAGGGGGAGCCAAAAACATTCAGTACTTC
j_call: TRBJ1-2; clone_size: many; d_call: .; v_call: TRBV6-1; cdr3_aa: CASSDGKKGNHGYTF; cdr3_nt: TGTGCCAGCAGTGATGGGAAGAAAGGGAATCATGGCTACACCTTC
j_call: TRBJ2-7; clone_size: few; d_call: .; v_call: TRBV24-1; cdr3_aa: CATSDGAELSREQYF; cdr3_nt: TGTGCCACCAGTGATGGAGCGGAGCTTAGTCGCGAGCAGTACTTC
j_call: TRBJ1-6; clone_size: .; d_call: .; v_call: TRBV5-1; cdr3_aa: CASSLDRRRDPSRSPLHF; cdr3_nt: TGCGCCAGCAGCTTGGACCGGCGCAGGGACCCCTCTCGTTCACCCCTCCACTTT
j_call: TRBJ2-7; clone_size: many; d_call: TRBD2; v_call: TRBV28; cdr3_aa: CATRGLAGAVDEQYF; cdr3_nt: TGTGCCACCAGGGGACTAGCGGGAGCTGTGGACGAGCAGTACTTC
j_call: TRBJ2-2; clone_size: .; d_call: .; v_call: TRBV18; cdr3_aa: CASLLANTGELFF; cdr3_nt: TGTGCCAGCCTGCTAGCCAACACCGGGGAGCTGTTTTTT
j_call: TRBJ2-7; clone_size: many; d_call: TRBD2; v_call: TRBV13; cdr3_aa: CASSLASGKYREQYF; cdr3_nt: TGTGCCAGCAGCTTGGCCAGCGGGAAGTATCGCGAGCAGTACTTC
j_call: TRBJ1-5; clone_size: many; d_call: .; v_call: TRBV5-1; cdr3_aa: CASSPSGLSGEQPQHF; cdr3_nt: TGCGCCAGCAGCCCTTCGGGACTGTCTGGGGAGCAGCCCCAGCATTTT
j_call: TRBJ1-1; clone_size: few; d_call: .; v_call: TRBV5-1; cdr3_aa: CASSLMAGQRAFF; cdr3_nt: TGCGCCAGCAGCTTGATGGCGGGACAACGGGCTTTCTTT
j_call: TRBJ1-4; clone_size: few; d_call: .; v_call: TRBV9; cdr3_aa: CASSAGEKLFF; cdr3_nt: TGTGCCAGCTCTGCGGGTGAAAAACTGTTTTTT
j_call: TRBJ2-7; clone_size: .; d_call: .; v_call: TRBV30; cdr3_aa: CAWSDGVPYEQYF; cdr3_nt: TGTGCCTGGAGTGACGGGGTACCCTACGAGCAGTACTTC
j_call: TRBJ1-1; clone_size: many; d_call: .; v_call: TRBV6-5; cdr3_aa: CASSYRPGEGGTEAFF; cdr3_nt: TGTGCCAGCAGTTACAGGCCAGGGGAGGGTGGCACTGAAGCTTTCTTT
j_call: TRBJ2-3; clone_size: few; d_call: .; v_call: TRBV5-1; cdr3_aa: CASSFSSGTTDTQYF; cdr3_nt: TGCGCCAGCAGCTTTAGTAGCGGTACCACAGATACGCAGTATTTT
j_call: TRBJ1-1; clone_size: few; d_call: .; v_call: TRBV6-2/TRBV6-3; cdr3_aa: CASRYISAGEVDTEAFF; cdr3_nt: TGTGCCAGCAGGTACATATCAGCAGGGGAAGTTGACACTGAAGCTTTCTTT
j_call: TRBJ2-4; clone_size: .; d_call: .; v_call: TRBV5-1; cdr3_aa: CASSQDSEKLGAKNIQYF; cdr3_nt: TGCGCCAGCAGCCAGGACAGTGAAAAGCTCGGGGCCAAAAACATTCAGTACTTC
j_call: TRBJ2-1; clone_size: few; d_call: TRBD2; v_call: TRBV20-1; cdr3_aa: CSARDLWAGVSDEQFF; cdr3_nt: TGCAGTGCTAGAGATCTCTGGGCGGGAGTGAGCGATGAGCAGTTCTTC
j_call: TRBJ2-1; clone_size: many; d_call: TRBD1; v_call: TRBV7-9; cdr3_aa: CASSSTGVEEQFF; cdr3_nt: TGTGCCAGCAGCTCCACAGGGGTTGAGGAGCAGTTCTTC
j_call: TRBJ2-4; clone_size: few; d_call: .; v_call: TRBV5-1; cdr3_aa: CASSEGTDLAKNIQYF; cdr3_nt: TGCGCCAGCAGCGAGGGGACGGATCTAGCCAAAAACATTCAGTACTTC
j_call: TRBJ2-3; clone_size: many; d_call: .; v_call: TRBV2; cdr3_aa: CASTGQGYGTDTQYF; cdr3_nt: TGTGCCAGCACCGGTCAAGGGTACGGGACAGATACGCAGTATTTT
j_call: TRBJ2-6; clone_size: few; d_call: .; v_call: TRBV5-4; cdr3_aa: CASSQAAGANVLTF; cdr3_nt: TGTGCCAGCAGTCAGGCGGCTGGGGCCAACGTCCTGACTTTC
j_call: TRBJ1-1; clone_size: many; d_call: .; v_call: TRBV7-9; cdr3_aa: CASSLGQGRINTEAFF; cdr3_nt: TGTGCCAGCAGCTTGGGGCAGGGGAGAATAAACACTGAAGCTTTCTTT
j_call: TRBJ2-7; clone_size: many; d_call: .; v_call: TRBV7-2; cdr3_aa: CASSLAFYEQYF; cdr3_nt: TGTGCCAGCAGCTTAGCGTTCTACGAGCAGTACTTC
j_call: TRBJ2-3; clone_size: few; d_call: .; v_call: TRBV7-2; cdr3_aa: CASATWGSGSDTQYF; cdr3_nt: TGTGCCAGCGCCACATGGGGCAGTGGATCAGATACGCAGTATTTT
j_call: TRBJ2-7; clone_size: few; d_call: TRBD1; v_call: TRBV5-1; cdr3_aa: CASSLVFEDRGSYEQYF; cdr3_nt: TGCGCCAGCAGCTTGGTATTCGAGGACAGGGGGTCCTACGAGCAGTACTTC
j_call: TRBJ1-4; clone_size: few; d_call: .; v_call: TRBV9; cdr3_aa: CASSTRGTTNEKLFF; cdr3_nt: TGTGCCAGCAGCACCCGAGGGACAACTAATGAAAAACTGTTTTTT
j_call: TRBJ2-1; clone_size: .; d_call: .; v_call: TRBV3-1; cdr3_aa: CASSQSYNQPLHEQFF; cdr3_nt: TGTGCCAGCAGCCAATCCTACAACCAACCCCTCCATGAGCAGTTCTTC
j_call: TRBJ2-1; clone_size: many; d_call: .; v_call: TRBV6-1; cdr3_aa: CASSEVISVAEQFF; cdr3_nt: TGTGCCAGCAGTGAAGTAATCAGCGTGGCTGAGCAGTTCTTC
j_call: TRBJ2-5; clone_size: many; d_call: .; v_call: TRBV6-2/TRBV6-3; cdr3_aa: CASTLQSQETQYF; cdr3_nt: TGTGCCAGCACCCTACAAAGCCAAGAGACCCAGTACTTC
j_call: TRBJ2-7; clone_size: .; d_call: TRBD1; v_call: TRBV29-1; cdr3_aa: CSVEVGTGSDEQYF; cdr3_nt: TGCAGCGTTGAAGTTGGGACAGGGAGCGACGAGCAGTACTTC
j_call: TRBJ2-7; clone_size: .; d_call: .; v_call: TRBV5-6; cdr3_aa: CASSFSQGHEQYF; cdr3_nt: TGTGCCAGCAGCTTTTCACAGGGCCACGAGCAGTACTTC
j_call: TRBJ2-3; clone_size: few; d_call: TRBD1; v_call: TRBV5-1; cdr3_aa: CASSLQGANTDTQYF; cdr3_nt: TGCGCCAGCAGTCTACAGGGGGCCAACACAGATACGCAGTATTTT
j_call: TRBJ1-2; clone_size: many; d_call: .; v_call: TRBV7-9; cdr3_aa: CASSLRQTSNYGYTF; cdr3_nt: TGTGCCAGCAGCTTGCGGCAGACGTCTAACTATGGCTACACCTTC
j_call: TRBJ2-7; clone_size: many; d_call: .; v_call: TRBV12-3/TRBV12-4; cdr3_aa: CASSFRGAYEQYF; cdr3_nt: TGTGCCAGCAGTTTCAGGGGGGCCTACGAGCAGTACTTC
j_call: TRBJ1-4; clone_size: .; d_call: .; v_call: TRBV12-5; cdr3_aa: CASGLGGPGTQLRPFNEKLFF; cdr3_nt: TGTGCTAGTGGTTTGGGAGGGCCCGGGACACAACTACGGCCCTTTAATGAAAAACTGTTTTTT
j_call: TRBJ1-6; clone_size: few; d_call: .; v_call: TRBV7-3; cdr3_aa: CASSLIIRGRISYNSPLHF; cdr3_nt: TGTGCCAGCAGCTTAATCATCAGGGGCCGAATCTCCTATAATTCACCCCTCCACTTT
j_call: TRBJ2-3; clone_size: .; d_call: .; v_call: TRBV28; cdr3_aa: CASSLSVGTDTQYF; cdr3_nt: TGTGCCAGCAGTTTATCAGTCGGCACAGATACGCAGTATTTT
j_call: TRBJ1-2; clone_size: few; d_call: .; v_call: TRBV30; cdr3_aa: CAWRRTYGYTF; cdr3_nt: TGTGCCTGGAGGCGGACCTATGGCTACACCTTC
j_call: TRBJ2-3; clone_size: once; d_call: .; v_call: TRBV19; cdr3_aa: CASSMTASTDTQYF; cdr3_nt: TGTGCCAGTAGTATGACGGCTAGCACAGATACGCAGTATTTT
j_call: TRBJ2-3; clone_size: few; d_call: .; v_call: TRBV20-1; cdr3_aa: CSAEGPLGADTQYF; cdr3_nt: TGCAGTGCCGAGGGCCCCCTCGGGGCAGATACGCAGTATTTT
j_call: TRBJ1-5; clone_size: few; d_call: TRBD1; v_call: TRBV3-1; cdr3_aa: CASSQGGGYQPQHF; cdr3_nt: TGTGCCAGCAGCCAAGGAGGGGGCTATCAGCCCCAGCATTTT
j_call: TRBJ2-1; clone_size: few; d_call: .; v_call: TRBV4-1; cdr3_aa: CASSQGGGPERLLFF; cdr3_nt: TGCGCCAGCAGCCAAGGTGGCGGGCCGGAACGTCTGCTTTTCTTC
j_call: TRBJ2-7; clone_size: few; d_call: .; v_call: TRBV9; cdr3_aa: CASSVGRISYEQYF; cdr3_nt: TGTGCCAGCAGCGTAGGCAGGATCTCCTACGAGCAGTACTTC
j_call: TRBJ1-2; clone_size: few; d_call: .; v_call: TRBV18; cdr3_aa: CASSPEKGYGYTF; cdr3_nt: TGTGCCAGCTCACCAGAGAAAGGCTATGGCTACACCTTC
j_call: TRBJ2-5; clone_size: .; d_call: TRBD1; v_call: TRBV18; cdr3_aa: CASSHRDRGETQYF; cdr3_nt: TGTGCCAGCTCACACCGGGACAGGGGAGAGACCCAGTACTTC
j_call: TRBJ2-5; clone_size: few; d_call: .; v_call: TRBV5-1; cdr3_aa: CASSKTFGEETQYF; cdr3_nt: TGCGCCAGCAGCAAGACTTTTGGGGAAGAGACCCAGTACTTC
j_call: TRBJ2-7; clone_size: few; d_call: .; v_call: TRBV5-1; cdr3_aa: CASSVPGPPEREQYF; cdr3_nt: TGCGCCAGCAGCGTACCGGGTCCCCCCGAGCGCGAGCAGTACTTC
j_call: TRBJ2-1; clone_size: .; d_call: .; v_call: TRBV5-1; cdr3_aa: CASGAPGSGYNEQFF; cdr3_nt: TGCGCCAGCGGGGCCCCCGGGAGCGGCTACAATGAGCAGTTCTTC
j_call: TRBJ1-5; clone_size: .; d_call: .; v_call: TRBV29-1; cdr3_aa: CSVSEFVSNQPQHF; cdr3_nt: TGCAGCGTTTCCGAGTTCGTGAGCAATCAGCCCCAGCATTTT
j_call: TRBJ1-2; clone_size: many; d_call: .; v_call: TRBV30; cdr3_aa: CAWTPPGRRNYGYTF; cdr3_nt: TGTGCCTGGACCCCTCCCGGCCGACGGAACTATGGCTACACCTTC
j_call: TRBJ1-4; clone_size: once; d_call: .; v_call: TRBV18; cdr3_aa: CASSPSNRRTILREKLFF; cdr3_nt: TGTGCCAGCTCACCAAGTAACAGGAGGACGATATTACGTGAAAAACTGTTTTTT
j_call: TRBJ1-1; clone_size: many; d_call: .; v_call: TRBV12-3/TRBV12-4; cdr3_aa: CASRLMRAFF; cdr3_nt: TGTGCCAGCAGACTAATGCGAGCTTTCTTT
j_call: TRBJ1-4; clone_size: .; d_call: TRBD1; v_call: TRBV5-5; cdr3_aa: CASSRKQGSGLETNEKLFF; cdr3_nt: TGTGCCAGCAGCCGGAAACAGGGGTCGGGTTTAGAAACTAATGAAAAACTGTTTTTT
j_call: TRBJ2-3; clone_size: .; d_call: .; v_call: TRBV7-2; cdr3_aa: CASSLTYSGEADTQYF; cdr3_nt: TGTGCCAGCAGCTTAACGTATTCGGGAGAGGCAGATACGCAGTATTTT
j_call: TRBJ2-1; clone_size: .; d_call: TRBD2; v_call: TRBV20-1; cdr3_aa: CSSVSGSSYNEQFF; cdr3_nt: TGCAGTTCGGTTAGCGGGAGCTCCTACAATGAGCAGTTCTTC
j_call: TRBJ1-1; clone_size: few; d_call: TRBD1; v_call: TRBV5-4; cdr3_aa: CASSSQGAKGNTEAFF; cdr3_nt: TGTGCCAGCAGCTCCCAGGGGGCGAAAGGGAACACTGAAGCTTTCTTT
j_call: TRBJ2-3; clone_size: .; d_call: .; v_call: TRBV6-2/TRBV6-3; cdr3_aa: CASNYDSAQDTQYF; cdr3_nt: TGTGCCAGCAATTACGATTCGGCCCAAGATACGCAGTATTTT
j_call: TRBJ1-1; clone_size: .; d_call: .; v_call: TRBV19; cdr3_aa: CASSHYGVKPEAFF; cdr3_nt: TGTGCCAGTAGCCACTACGGGGTGAAGCCTGAAGCTTTCTTT